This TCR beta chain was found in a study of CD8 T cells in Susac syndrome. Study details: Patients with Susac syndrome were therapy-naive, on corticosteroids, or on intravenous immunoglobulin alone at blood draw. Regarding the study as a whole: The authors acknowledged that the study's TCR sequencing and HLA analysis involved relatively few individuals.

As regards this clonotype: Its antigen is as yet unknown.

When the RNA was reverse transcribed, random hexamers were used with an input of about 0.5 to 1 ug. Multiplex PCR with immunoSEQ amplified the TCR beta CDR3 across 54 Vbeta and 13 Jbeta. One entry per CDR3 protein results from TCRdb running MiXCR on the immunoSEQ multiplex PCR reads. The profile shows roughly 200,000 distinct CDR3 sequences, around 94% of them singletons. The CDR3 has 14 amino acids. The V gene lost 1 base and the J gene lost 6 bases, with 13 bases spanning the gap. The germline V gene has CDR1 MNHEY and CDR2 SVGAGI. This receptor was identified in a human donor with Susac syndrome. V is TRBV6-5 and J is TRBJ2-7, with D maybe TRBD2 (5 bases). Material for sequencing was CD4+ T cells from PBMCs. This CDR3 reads CASSYYGIPGEQYF. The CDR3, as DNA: TGTGCCAGCAGTTACTACGGGATCCCTGGCGAGCAGTACTTC.